Shown below are 2 T cell receptor beta chains from a single sample sequenced in a study of shared clonotypes between healthy human individuals. The assay was immunoSEQ multiplex PCR, and TCRdb's table has in-frame clones only and misses some. The sample has under 750,000 clones; 72% are singletons. Sequenced material: memory CD4+ T cells sorted from blood. The subset is: CD45RA-negative fraction. Every receptor here comes from a woman aged 25 to 45 in good health.

About this clone: Other DNA sequences in the same sample also yield this CDR3. The chain links TRBV20-1 to TRBJ1-1; D is ambiguous. V was pared by 3 bases and J by 1 base, with 3 bases between. The CDR3 consists of 11 residues. Germline assignment: CDR1 DFQATT and CDR2 SNEGSKA (reference sequence). This chain's CDR3 is CSARRNTEAFF. For the CDR3, the DNA is TGCAGTGCTAGGAGGAACACTGAAGCTTTCTTT.

This sequence joins TRBV30 and TRBJ2-3; D is perhaps TRBD2 (5 bases). V lost 2 bases to trimming and J lost 7 bases, with 7 bases between them. The CDR3 is made up of 11 amino acids. Germline lookup yields CDR1 GTSNPN and CDR2 SVGIG (reference sequence). The CDR3 nucleotides are TGTGCCTGGAGTAACGGGAATACGCAGTATTTT. Translating gives CAWSNGNTQYF.